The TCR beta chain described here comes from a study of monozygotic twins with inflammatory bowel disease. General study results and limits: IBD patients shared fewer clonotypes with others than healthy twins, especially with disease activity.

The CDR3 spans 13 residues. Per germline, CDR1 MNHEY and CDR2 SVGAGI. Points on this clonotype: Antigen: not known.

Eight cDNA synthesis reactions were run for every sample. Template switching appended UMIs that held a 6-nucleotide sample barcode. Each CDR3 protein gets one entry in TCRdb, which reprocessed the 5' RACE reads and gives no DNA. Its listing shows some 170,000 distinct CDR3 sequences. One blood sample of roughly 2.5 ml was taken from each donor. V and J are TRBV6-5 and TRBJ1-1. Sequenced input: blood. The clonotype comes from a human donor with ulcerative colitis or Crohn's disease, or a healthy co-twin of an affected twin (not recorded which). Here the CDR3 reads CASSYSRWAEAFF.